This T cell receptor (beta chain) was observed in a study of blood T cell repertoires in COVID-19. Study summary: COVID-19 samples from acute and convalescent phases originated in the United States, Italy and Spain.

The V gene lost 2 bases and the J gene lost 5 bases, with 10 bases spanning the gap. This CDR3 contains 14 residues. The germline gives CDR1 MRHNA, CDR2 SNTAGT. Adults between about 18 and 95 years of age took part from 20 to 25 US areas. The assay was immunoSEQ multiplex PCR, and TCRdb's table has in-frame clones only and misses some. The sample shows approximately 280,000 clones, 90% of them seen only once. This chain connects TRBV6-4 to TRBJ2-1, with TRBD1 as a possible D gene (5 bases). The clonotype comes from a woman younger than 30 with acute COVID-19. The sequenced sample consisted of PBMCs or T cells enriched from blood (not recorded which). CDR3 amino acids: CASSDPGFHNEQFF. CDR3 sequence (DNA): TGTGCCAGCAGTGACCCAGGGTTTCACAATGAGCAGTTCTTC.